This T cell receptor (beta chain) was identified in a study of chemoradiotherapy in HPV16-positive cancers. Study-level information: Candidate HPV-specific T-cell clones and common TCR motifs came from functional assays in two HPV16-positive patients.

Assay: immunoSEQ multiplex PCR; the TCRdb copy retains only in-frame clones and omits some. This table holds roughly 34,000 clones, roughly nine tenths found once. The study's findings and limits: During treatment, candidate HPV-specific clones and E7-related motifs expanded in tumor.

With respect to this clone: Its antigen is as yet unknown.

The material sequenced was blood, taken from a patient who underwent chemoradiotherapy. The receptor's source is a human donor with HPV-associated anogenital cancer.

The CDR3 nucleotides read TGTGCCAGCAGCTTGGAACTAGCGGGGGGCGAGACCCAGTACTTC. As protein: CASSLELAGGETQYF. The rearrangement uses TRBV5-8 and TRBJ2-5, with 12 bases lining up with TRBD2. This CDR3 comprises 15 residues. CDR1 is SGHTS, CDR2 YDEGEE, per germline. V dropped 0 bases and J dropped 5; count of bases not matched to a gene: 2.